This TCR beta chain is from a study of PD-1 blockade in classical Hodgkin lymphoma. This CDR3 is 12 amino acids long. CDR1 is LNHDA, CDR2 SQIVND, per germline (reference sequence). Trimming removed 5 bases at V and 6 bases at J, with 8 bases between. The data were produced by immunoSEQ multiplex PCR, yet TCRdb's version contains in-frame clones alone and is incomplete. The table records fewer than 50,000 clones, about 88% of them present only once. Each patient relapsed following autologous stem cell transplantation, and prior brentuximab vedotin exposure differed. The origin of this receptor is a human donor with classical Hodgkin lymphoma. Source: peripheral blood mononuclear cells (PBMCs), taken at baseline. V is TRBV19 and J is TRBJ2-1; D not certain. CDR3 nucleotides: TGTGCCAGTAGTTATGGGTTCAATGAGCAGTTCTTC. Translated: CASSYGFNEQFF.